This T cell receptor beta chain was identified during a study of blood T cell repertoires in COVID-19. Per the original methods: Estimates of nucleated cell counts were drawn from the amplification of reference gene primers. Repertoires were generated with immunoSEQ multiplex PCR, while TCRdb's copy carries only in-frame clones and drops some. V, J and clone size are taken as reported in that table, and D and trimming were inferred from the DNA itself. The profile covers 200,000 to 250,000 clones, with about 90% appearing a single time and about 3.5% taken by the ten largest. All enrollees were roughly 18 to 95 years old and from 25 or so US areas. Cohorts were based on clinical histories the participants reported. All exposed participants met a person with COVID-19 within 2 weeks before entering the study. Unmatched junction bases numbered 2, after V lost 5 bases and J lost 3 bases. Germline-derived CDR1 and CDR2 are PRHDT and FYEKMQ (reference sequence). There are 13 residues in the CDR3.

This clone is a singleton in its sample. This clonotype originated in a woman aged 30 to 39 who had been exposed to COVID-19. This chain joins TRBV13 and TRBJ2-7, with TRBD1 matching over 9 bases. The specimen was PBMCs or T cells enriched from blood (not recorded which). The CDR3 nucleotides are TGTGCCAGCAGCATGGGACAGGGCTACGAGCAGTACTTC. Its translation is CASSMGQGYEQYF. Together with reference TRBV13 and TRBJ2-7, the CDR3 gives the full variable domain: AAGVIQSPRHLIKEKRETATLKCYPIPRHDTVYWYQQGPGQDPQFLISFYEKMQSDKGSIPDRFSAQQFSDYHSELNMSSLELGDSALYFCASSMGQGYEQYFGPGTRLTVT.